These 26 T cell receptor beta chains originate from one sample sequenced in a study of blood T cell repertoires in COVID-19. Sequenced by immunoSEQ multiplex PCR; TCRdb stores in-frame clones only, minus some. This table has tens of thousands of clones, more than 85% appearing once. Sequenced sample: peripheral blood. The source of these receptors is a man aged 55 to 70 with acute or convalescent COVID-19.

The chain links TRBV6-6 to TRBJ2-2; TRBD2 aligns across 13 bases. Trimming cost V 5 bases and J 2 bases; bases outside gene matches: 8. Germline V gene sequence: CDR1 MNHNY, CDR2 SVGAGI (reference sequence). The CDR3 spans 18 residues. The CDR3 region has the DNA TGTGCCAGCAGTCCCCGGACTAGCGGGAGTCCTAACACCGGGGAGCTGTTTTTT. Amino acid sequence: CASSPRTSGSPNTGELFF.

This sequence joins TRBV28 and TRBJ1-3; the match to TRBD1 covers 7 bases. The V and J ends lost 2 bases and 4 bases, in that order; junction bases with no gene match: 5. CDR1 is MDHEN, CDR2 SYDVKM, per germline. This CDR3 spans 15 amino acids. The CDR3 loop is CASSLPGTVGNTIYF. The CDR3 DNA sequence: TGTGCCAGCAGTTTACCTGGGACAGTAGGAAACACCATATATTTT.

This clone was seen just once. This chain joins TRBV3-1 (or the pseudogene TRBV3-2) and TRBJ2-3; 11 nucleotides line up with TRBD2. CDR1 is LGHDT, CDR2 YNNKEL, per germline (reference sequence). This CDR3 is 15 amino acids long. Trimming cost V 3 bases and J 1 base; bases outside gene matches: 0. The DNA for the CDR3 is TGTGCCAGCAGCCATAGCGGGGGGGGCACAGATACGCAGTATTTT. Translating gives CASSHSGGGTDTQYF.

The chain has TRBV19 and TRBJ2-4, with D maybe TRBD1 (6 bases). This CDR3 contains 15 residues. Trimming removed 7 bases at V and 1 base at J, with 14 bases between. CDR1 is LNHDA, CDR2 SQIVND, per germline (reference sequence). The CDR3 sequence: CASKGGQGAKNIQYF. In DNA, the CDR3 is TGTGCCAGTAAGGGTGGGCAGGGGGCCAAAAACATTCAGTACTTC.

The V and J genes are TRBV6-2 or TRBV6-3 and TRBJ1-3; D is perhaps TRBD1 (5 bases). Per germline, CDR1 MNHEY and CDR2 SVGEGT. The CDR3 runs 16 residues. Trimming removed 2 bases at V and 0 bases at J, with 11 bases between. This CDR3 is CASSYGASLSGNTIYF. DNA for the CDR3: TGTGCCAGCAGTTACGGGGCCAGTCTCTCTGGAAACACCATATATTTT.

The chain carries TRBV3-1 (or the pseudogene TRBV3-2) and TRBJ2-2, with unresolved D. This CDR3 contains 13 residues. Germline V CDR1 and CDR2: LGHDT, YNNKEL (reference sequence). Trimming removed 5 bases at V and 4 bases at J, with 8 bases between. Written as DNA, the CDR3 is TGTGCCAGCAGCAGTTTGGCCACCGGGGAGCTGTTTTTT. Protein product: CASSSLATGELFF.

The CDR3 DNA follows: TGTGCCAGTAGTATTACGACTCGCACAGATACGCAGTATTTT. Its translation: CASSITTRTDTQYF. J is TRBJ2-3 and V is TRBV19; D is unclear. There are 14 residues in the CDR3. V was clipped by 3 bases and J by 1 base, with 8 bases between them. From germline, CDR1 is LNHDA and CDR2 SQIVND (reference sequence). Filled out from reference TRBV19 and TRBJ2-3, the complete variable domain reads DGGITQSPKYLFRKEGQNVTLSCEQNLNHDAMYWYRQDPGQGLRLIYYSQIVNDFQKGDIAEGYSVSREKKESFPLTVTSAQKNPTAFYLCASSITTRTDTQYFGPGTRLTVL.

V is TRBV27 and J is TRBJ2-5; TRBD2 matches at 8 bases. The junction had 3 bases not matched to a gene; V was cut back by 5 bases and J by 1 base. Per the germline V gene, CDR1 is MNHEY and CDR2 is SMNVEV (reference sequence). The CDR3 sequence is 14 residues long. The CDR3 DNA reads TGTGCCAGCAGTCCGGGGGGGTTCCAAGAGACCCAGTACTTC. Translation gives CASSPGGFQETQYF.

This clone was seen more than once but under ten times. This chain joins TRBV6-5 and TRBJ1-1; D not resolved. V gave up 2 bases and J gave up 7 bases, with 14 bases separating them. CDR3 length: 14 amino acids. Germline-derived CDR1 and CDR2 are MNHEY and SVGAGI. For the CDR3, the DNA is TGTGCCAGCAGTTACGAGGGCACGAGGCTTGAAGCTTTCTTT. Translating gives CASSYEGTRLEAFF.

The V and J genes are TRBV3-1 (or the pseudogene TRBV3-2) and TRBJ1-4; possibly TRBD1 for D (6 bases). This CDR3 is built from 16 residues. The germline V and J ends were trimmed by 4 bases and 4 bases, with 16 bases remaining between them. The V gene's germline CDR1 is LGHDT and CDR2 YNNKEL (reference sequence). The CDR3 loop reads CASSRRTGFYNEKLFF. DNA for the CDR3: TGTGCCAGCAGCCGCCGAACAGGGTTCTATAATGAAAAACTGTTTTTT.

This clone was observed once. V and J are TRBV5-6 and TRBJ2-5; D remains ambiguous. The CDR3 covers 13 residues. V was trimmed by 0 bases and J by 3 bases, leaving 6 bases between them. The germline gives CDR1 SGHDT, CDR2 YYEEEE. Here the CDR3 reads CASSLVEKETQYF. CDR3 DNA sequence: TGTGCCAGCAGCTTGGTTGAGAAAGAGACCCAGTACTTC.

The chain's CDR3 is CATSVRRSGNSPLHF. The CDR3 DNA follows: TGTGCCACCAGCGTCAGGAGGTCCGGTAATTCACCCCTCCACTTT. The chain is built from TRBV15 and TRBJ1-6; the D is unclear. The CDR3 consists of 15 residues. The V end was cut by 5 bases, the J end by 6 bases, with 14 bases between. Germline V CDR1 and CDR2: LNHNV, YYDKDF (reference sequence).

The chain is built from TRBV5-1 and TRBJ2-7, with 9 bases fitting TRBD2. Trimming took 4 bases from V and 2 from J; bases not matched to a gene: 7. In germline, CDR1 is SGHRS, CDR2 YFSETQ. The CDR3 contains 15 residues. CDR3 sequence: CASSRSREGPYEQYF. CDR3 nucleotide sequence: TGCGCCAGCAGCAGGTCGCGGGAGGGCCCCTACGAGCAGTACTTC.

This chain uses TRBV24-1 with TRBJ2-7, with 8 bases aligning to TRBD1. Trimming removed 3 bases from V and 13 bases from J; junction bases left unmatched: 10. Germline CDR1 reads KGHDR; CDR2 reads SFDVKD. The CDR3 has 13 amino acids. The CDR3 is CATSDALDRAFYF. CDR3 sequence (DNA): TGTGCCACCAGTGATGCCCTGGACAGGGCTTTCTACTTC.

The chain employs TRBV19 and TRBJ1-5, with D possibly being TRBD1 (5 bases). The germline CDR1 and CDR2 sequences are LNHDA and SQIVND (reference sequence). Deletions cut 6 bases from V and 0 bases from J, with 15 bases between. This CDR3 is built from 16 residues. CDR3 residues: CASSMLGVYSNQPQHF. CDR3 in DNA: TGTGCCAGTAGCATGTTAGGGGTTTATAGCAATCAGCCCCAGCATTTT.

This chain uses TRBV6-1 with TRBJ1-4, with D hard to call. Looked up from germline, CDR1 is MNHNS and CDR2 is SASEGT. CDR3 length: 13 residues. Trimming removed 2 bases from V and 8 bases from J, with 9 bases in between. The DNA of the CDR3 is TGTGCCAGCAGTGAATTAGAGGTGGAAAAACTGTTTTTT. It yields the protein CASSELEVEKLFF.

The chain joins TRBV5-1 to TRBJ1-1; the D gene is possibly TRBD1 (5 bases). The CDR3 consists of 14 residues. CDR1 is SGHRS and CDR2 is YFSETQ in the germline V gene. Trimming pared 4 bases from V and 5 bases from J, leaving 15 bases between. The CDR3 loop reads CASSPGTGETEAFF. The CDR3 nucleotides are TGCGCCAGCAGCCCGGGGACGGGGGAAACTGAAGCTTTCTTT.

The J gene is TRBJ2-7, the V gene TRBV30; 11 bases are a match to TRBD1. From germline, CDR1 is GTSNPN and CDR2 SVGIG (reference sequence). The length of the CDR3 is 14 residues. V dropped 4 bases and J dropped 1; count of bases not matched to a gene: 3. The CDR3 nucleotides read TGTGCCTGGACCCGGGACAGGGGGTCCTACGAGCAGTACTTC. It is translated as CAWTRDRGSYEQYF.

This clone was recorded once. The chain links TRBV4-1 to TRBJ2-1; 9 positions match TRBD2. CDR3 size: 15 residues. Germline V lookup: CDR1 MGHRA, CDR2 YSYEKL. The trim removed 1 base at V and 8 bases at J, leaving 6 bases unmatched. The CDR3 is CASSQGSGRSHEQFF. The DNA for the CDR3 is TGCGCCAGCAGCCAAGGTAGCGGGAGATCCCATGAGCAGTTCTTC.

The chain couples TRBV19 to TRBJ2-5; 8 positions agree with TRBD1. The CDR3 runs 13 residues. Germline values: CDR1 LNHDA, CDR2 SQIVND (reference sequence). V was pared by 3 bases and J by 3 bases, with 0 bases of the junction left unmatched. This CDR3 reads CASSMDREETQYF. The DNA for the CDR3 is TGTGCCAGTAGTATGGACAGGGAAGAGACCCAGTACTTC.

The chain has TRBV30 and TRBJ1-3; no reliable D call. The CDR3 sequence is 15 residues long. V was cut by 0 bases and J by 0 bases, with 9 bases left in between. Germline V gives CDR1 GTSNPN, CDR2 SVGIG (reference sequence). This chain's CDR3 is CAWSVPSSSGNTIYF. CDR3 bases: TGTGCCTGGAGTGTACCCTCGAGCTCTGGAAACACCATATATTTT.

This clone was counted between two and nine times. The V call is TRBV5-1, the J call TRBJ2-7; TRBD2 aligns across 10 bases. This CDR3 region has 16 residues. Germline V gives CDR1 SGHRS, CDR2 YFSETQ. V lost 0 bases, J lost 6 bases, and 9 bases stayed unmatched. CDR3 residues: CASSLVASGSGGEQYF. The CDR3 coding sequence is TGCGCCAGCAGCTTGGTGGCTAGCGGGAGTGGGGGCGAGCAGTACTTC.

This clone was counted a few times. The J gene is TRBJ2-3, the V gene TRBV30; D unresolved. The CDR3 covers 14 residues. V dropped 3 bases and J dropped 2 bases, with 12 bases sitting between them. The germline CDR1 and CDR2 sequences are GTSNPN and SVGIG (reference sequence). CDR3 in DNA: TGTGCCTGGAGGATAGGAGAGGCCACAGATACGCAGTATTTT. It yields the protein CAWRIGEATDTQYF.

The chain carries TRBV6-2 or TRBV6-3 and TRBJ1-5; D is possibly TRBD1 (5 bases). The CDR3 consists of 17 residues. V lost 3 bases to trimming and J lost 6 bases, with 21 bases between them. The germline CDR1 and CDR2 sequences are MNHEY and SVGEGT. CDR3: CASSYTPQGAGGQPQHF. The CDR3 region has the DNA TGTGCCAGCAGTTATACCCCCCAGGGCGCGGGGGGTCAGCCCCAGCATTTT.

This sequence joins TRBV13 and TRBJ2-1, with 7 bases fitting TRBD1. Unmatched junction bases numbered 8, after V lost 5 bases and J lost 1 base. CDR1 is PRHDT and CDR2 is FYEKMQ in the germline V gene (reference sequence). The CDR3 contains 16 residues. Here the CDR3 DNA reads TGTGCCAGCAGCCAAACAGGGGCATGGTCCTACAATGAGCAGTTCTTC. Translating gives CASSQTGAWSYNEQFF. Full variable domain (missing parts from reference TRBV13 and TRBJ2-1): AAGVIQSPRHLIKEKRETATLKCYPIPRHDTVYWYQQGPGQDPQFLISFYEKMQSDKGSIPDRFSAQQFSDYHSELNMSSLELGDSALYFCASSQTGAWSYNEQFFGPGTRLTVL.

The gene calls are TRBV5-4 and TRBJ2-3; 10 bases fit TRBD2. The CDR3 has 16 amino acids. CDR1 SGHNT and CDR2 YYREEE come from the germline V gene (reference sequence). The J segment lost 6 bases and the V segment lost 2 bases, leaving 9 bases of the junction unmatched. The CDR3 bases are TGTGCCAGCAGCTTCCTAGCGGGAGCCCTGGGGGATACGCAGTATTTT. Translating gives CASSFLAGALGDTQYF.